The next 23 T cell receptor beta chains were all read from a single sample in a study of metastatic and nonmetastatic thyroid tumors. Nobody among the patients had been given any treatment before thyroid surgery. TCRdb re-processed the PCR reads through MiXCR. The table has approximately 34,000 clones, 16% seen once; the top ten hold nearly 3.5%. Sequences were obtained from blood. All receptors come from a female donor with papillary thyroid cancer or a benign thyroid nodule (not recorded which). Some clones in this sample may be carry-over from other donors' samples.

At least ten counts were recorded for this clone. The chain uses TRBV7-2 and TRBJ1-2; no definite D call. V was clipped by 1 base and J by 5 bases, with 14 bases between them. The CDR3 consists of 15 residues. Germline values: CDR1 SGHTA, CDR2 FQGNSA. The DNA for the CDR3 is TGTGCCAGCAGCTTAGTCGCGTCACCTTCTTATGGCTACACCTTC. Translating it yields CASSLVASPSYGYTF.

This clone is medium-sized within its sample. J is TRBJ2-7 and V is TRBV5-1; a possible D gene is TRBD1 (5 bases). This CDR3 has 16 residues. The germline gives CDR1 SGHRS, CDR2 YFSETQ. V was cut by 0 bases and J by 7 bases, with 20 bases left in between. CDR3 residues: CASSLAHWGGWLEQYF. The CDR3 nucleotides are TGCGCCAGCAGCTTGGCCCATTGGGGCGGATGGCTAGAGCAGTACTTC.

This clone was detected ten times or more. The chain joins TRBV5-1 to TRBJ2-1, with a tentative D call TRBD2 (5 bases). The V and J ends lost 2 bases and 1 base respectively, with 10 bases between them. CDR3 size: 15 residues. Germline loops: CDR1 SGHRS, CDR2 YFSETQ. CDR3 amino acids: CASSFSGGSYNEQFF. CDR3 nucleotide sequence: TGCGCCAGCAGCTTCTCTGGCGGGTCCTACAATGAGCAGTTCTTC.

There are many counts of this clone. V and J are TRBV11-2 and TRBJ2-5; tentatively, D is TRBD1 or TRBD2 (7 bases each). V lost 3 bases, J lost 3 bases, and 14 bases lay in between. The germline CDR1 and CDR2 sequences are SGHAT and FQNNGV. This CDR3 contains 15 residues. Here the CDR3 reads CASSFYRGGEETQYF. The CDR3 coding sequence is TGTGCCAGCAGCTTTTACAGGGGAGGGGAAGAGACCCAGTACTTC.

There are many counts of this clone. The chain joins TRBV20-1 to TRBJ2-1; TRBD2 aligns across 11 bases. This CDR3 is 15 amino acids long. CDR1 and CDR2 (germline): DFQATT, SNEGSKA (reference sequence). V was pared by 4 bases and J by 2 bases, with 4 bases of the junction left unmatched. The CDR3 DNA sequence: TGCAGTGCTATCTTAGCGGGAGGGGCCTACAATGAGCAGTTCTTC. Translated, it gives CSAILAGGAYNEQFF.

This clone was detected many times. The chain links TRBV24-1 to TRBJ2-2, with 7 positions matching TRBD1. The CDR3 is 14 residues long. Trimming at V came to 7 bases and at J to 2 bases, leaving 3 bases not matched to a gene. CDR1 is KGHDR and CDR2 is SFDVKD in the germline V gene. CDR3 in DNA: TGTGCCACCAGGGGGACAGAAAACACCGGGGAGCTGTTTTTT. It yields the protein CATRGTENTGELFF.

This clone was found many times. The chain combines TRBV9 with TRBJ2-1, with 11 nucleotides matching TRBD2. With 5 bases clipped from V and 9 bases from J, the junction kept 13 bases outside the gene matches. CDR3 length: 16 residues. From germline, CDR1 is SGDLS and CDR2 YYNGEE. This CDR3 reads CASRPGLAVNGVEQFF. CDR3 DNA: TGTGCCAGCAGACCGGGACTAGCGGTTAACGGGGTTGAGCAGTTCTTC. Using reference TRBV9 and TRBJ2-1 for the parts outside the CDR3, the full variable domain is DSGVTQTPKHLITATGQRVTLRCSPRSGDLSVYWYQQSLDQGLQFLIQYYNGEERAKGNILERFSAQQFPDLHSELNLSSLELGDSALYFCASRPGLAVNGVEQFFGPGTRLTVL.

Details on this clone: The conserved closing phenylalanine or tryptophan is absent in this CDR3, likely reflecting a read error. This rearrangement joins TRBV28 to TRBJ2-2, with 7 nucleotides matching TRBD2. This CDR3 comprises 15 residues. Germline CDR1 MDHEN, CDR2 SYDVKM. CDR3 protein: CASSWGGSNTGELFL. The DNA for the CDR3 is TGTGCCAGCAGTTGGGGCGGGAGTAACACAGGGGAGCTGTTTTTG.

This clone was seen at least ten times. The CDR3 bases are TGTGCCAGCAGCGCCACAGGGGCACGGGACTACTTC. Its protein product is CASSATGARDYF. The chain combines TRBV2 with TRBJ2-7; 7 bases agree with TRBD1. The CDR3 runs 12 residues. V trimming: 6 bases; J trimming: 13 bases; junction bases outside the gene matches: 12. The germline CDR1 and CDR2 sequences are SNHLY and FYNNEI.

This clone has a count of ten or more. V and J are TRBV28 and TRBJ2-4; D is perhaps TRBD2 (6 bases). Trimming took 2 bases from V and 4 from J, leaving 18 bases between them. Germline V gene data show CDR1 as MDHEN and CDR2 as SYDVKM. The CDR3 length is 17 residues. The CDR3 region has the DNA TGTGCCAGCAGTTTAGAGCGCTCGCCCGGAGGGAAAAACATTCAGTACTTC. Translation: CASSLERSPGGKNIQYF.

The sample holds many counts of this clone. J is TRBJ2-3 and V is TRBV30, with TRBD1 matching 7 bases. CDR1 and CDR2 from the germline V gene are GTSNPN and SVGIG (reference sequence). J gave up 0 bases and V 0 bases, and 15 bases lay outside the gene matches. The CDR3 has 19 residues. The CDR3: CAWSVGTVSISPSTDTQYF. In DNA form, the CDR3 reads TGTGCCTGGAGTGTAGGGACAGTGTCTATATCCCCTAGCACAGATACGCAGTATTTT.

This clone was recorded many times. The chain joins TRBV27 to TRBJ1-5; maybe TRBD1 (5 bases). Germline loops: CDR1 MNHEY, CDR2 SMNVEV (reference sequence). Trimming cost V 2 bases and J 3 bases, with 17 bases left between them. This CDR3 contains 17 residues. CDR3 residues: CASSLRRTGRDNQPQHF. CDR3 nucleotide sequence: TGTGCCAGCAGTTTACGTCGGACGGGACGGGACAATCAGCCCCAGCATTTT.

This clone has a count of ten or more. The chain is built from TRBV7-3 and TRBJ2-7, with 9 bases aligning to TRBD2. CDR1 is SGHTA, CDR2 FQGTGA, per germline. The trim removed 3 bases at V and 4 bases at J, leaving 10 bases unmatched. The CDR3 is 16 amino acids. CDR3 bases: TGTGCCAGCAGCTTCACCGGGACTAGCCCGTCGTACGAGCAGTACTTC. This translates into CASSFTGTSPSYEQYF.

This clone was counted many times. Here the CDR3 DNA reads TGTGCCAGCAGCTTGGTTACAGCTAATTCACCCCTCCACTTT. This codes for CASSLVTANSPLHF. The chain combines TRBV7-2 with TRBJ1-6; D gene ambiguous. Per the germline V gene, CDR1 is SGHTA and CDR2 is FQGNSA. The length of the CDR3 is 14 residues. V gave up 3 bases and J gave up 6 bases, with 9 bases separating them.

Regarding this clone: One end of the junction does not line up with germline, which may come from a read error. The V and J genes are TRBV20-1 and TRBJ2-1; TRBD2 matches at 10 bases. This CDR3 is built from 13 residues. Germline values: CDR1 DFQATT, CDR2 SNEGSKA (reference sequence). The CDR3 DNA sequence: TGCAGTGCCCAGCGGGAGGGCCGTAATGAGCGGTTCTTC. Translation gives CSAQREGRNERFF.

As regards this clone: Sequence at one end of the junction differs from germline and may be a read error. The chain links TRBV6-1 to TRBJ2-1; TRBD1 or TRBD2 may be the D gene (6 bases each). CDR1 and CDR2 (germline): MNHNS, SASEGT. This CDR3 has 15 residues. The CDR3 is CARTYGGRAYNEQLF. The CDR3 DNA sequence: TGTGCCAGAACCTATGGGGGGCGCGCGTACAATGAGCAGTTATTC.

This clone was detected ten times or more. The chain has TRBV27 and TRBJ1-1; weak D call: TRBD1 (6 bases). Trimming stripped 4 bases from V and 5 bases from J, with 11 bases between. This CDR3 is built from 13 residues. Germline-derived CDR1 and CDR2 are MNHEY and SMNVEV (reference sequence). CDR3 coding DNA: TGTGCCAGCAGTTCCCGGGACACGACTGAAGCTTTCTTT. Residues: CASSSRDTTEAFF.

This clone has ten or more counts. The genes are TRBV18 and TRBJ2-7; TRBD2 aligns across 10 bases. Germline V gives CDR1 KGHSH, CDR2 LQKENI. The CDR3 totals 16 residues. V lost 1 base and J lost 7; bases outside the gene matches: 10. CDR3 DNA: TGTGCCAGCTCACCACGTCTAAGCGGGAGGGCCGGAGAGCAGTACTTC. This sequence encodes CASSPRLSGRAGEQYF.

This clone occurred many times. The J gene is TRBJ2-1, the V gene TRBV7-2; the match to TRBD2 covers 9 bases. V lost 6 bases, J lost 6 bases, and 9 bases stayed unmatched. Germline loops: CDR1 SGHTA, CDR2 FQGNSA. The CDR3 sequence is 15 residues long. DNA of the CDR3: TGTGCCAGCAGTTATAGCGGGAGAAGTGGCAATGAGCAGTTCTTC. Its translation: CASSYSGRSGNEQFF.

At least ten counts were recorded for this clone. The CDR3 region has the DNA TGTGCCAGCAGTCACGAAGGAGACACCATATATTTT. It codes for CASSHEGDTIYF. V usage is TRBV6-1 and J usage is TRBJ1-3, with D unclear. The length of the CDR3 is 12 residues. Between the trimmed V and J ends, which lost 5 bases and 8 bases, there was a span of 10 bases. CDR1 and CDR2 from the germline V gene are MNHNS and SASEGT.

A note on this clone: The germline gene is not matched at one end of the junction; a read error may be the cause. The chain joins TRBV18 to TRBJ2-2; D uncertain. Germline CDR1 and CDR2: KGHSH and LQKENI. This CDR3 has 14 amino acids. In nucleotides, the CDR3 is TGCGCCAGCTCACCACCTTCCGTCACCGGGGAGCTGTTTTTT. Residues: CASSPPSVTGELFF.

This clone was detected many times. This rearrangement joins TRBV5-1 to TRBJ1-6, with a tentative D call TRBD1 (6 bases). The V gene lost 0 bases and the J gene lost 9 bases, with 16 bases spanning the gap. Per germline, CDR1 SGHRS and CDR2 YFSETQ. The CDR3 covers 16 residues. The CDR3 coding sequence is TGCGCCAGCAGCTTGGCCTGGGGGGGGGCAAGTTCACCCCTCCACTTT. Protein: CASSLAWGGASSPLHF.

This clone has ten or more counts. The chain uses TRBV7-2 and TRBJ1-5; unclear D gene. The germline V gene has CDR1 SGHTA and CDR2 FQGNSA. The V end lost 0 bases, the J end lost 1 base, and 4 bases lay between the germline ends. The CDR3 contains 14 residues. In DNA, the CDR3 is TGTGCCAGCAGCTTAGCTGGCAGCAATCAGCCCCAGCATTTT. Its translation is CASSLAGSNQPQHF.